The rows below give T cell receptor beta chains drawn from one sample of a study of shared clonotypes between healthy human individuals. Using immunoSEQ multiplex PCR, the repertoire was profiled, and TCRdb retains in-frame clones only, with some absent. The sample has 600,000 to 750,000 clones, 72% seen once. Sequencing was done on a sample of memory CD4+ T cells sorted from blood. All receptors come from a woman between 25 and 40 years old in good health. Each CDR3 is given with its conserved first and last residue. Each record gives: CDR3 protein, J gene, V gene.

CDR3 protein: CASSWTGDYNEQFF
J gene: TRBJ2-1
V gene: TRBV11-2

CDR3 protein: CASSEGVGIPQHF
J gene: TRBJ1-5
V gene: TRBV2

CDR3 protein: CASSWTGFNEKLFF
J gene: TRBJ1-4
V gene: TRBV5-8

CDR3 protein: CASSSAGSRVF
J gene: TRBJ2-1
V gene: TRBV27

CDR3 protein: CASRRQGSYGYTF
J gene: TRBJ1-2
V gene: TRBV7-9

CDR3 protein: CASSLQGGNQPQHF
J gene: TRBJ1-5
V gene: TRBV19

CDR3 protein: CASGRQGHNSPLHF
J gene: TRBJ1-6
V gene: TRBV6-5

CDR3 protein: CASSVVSDGGELFF
J gene: TRBJ2-2
V gene: TRBV9

CDR3 protein: CASSPGLWPGELFF
J gene: TRBJ2-2
V gene: TRBV27

CDR3 protein: CASSSTGTSYNEQFF
J gene: TRBJ2-1
V gene: TRBV19

CDR3 protein: CASSPTLARSYNEQFF
J gene: TRBJ2-1
V gene: TRBV5-6

CDR3 protein: CASSPPTGRQPQHF
J gene: TRBJ1-5
V gene: TRBV18

CDR3 protein: CASSTGPLAGNTIYF
J gene: TRBJ1-3
V gene: TRBV9

CDR3 protein: CASSPLGQGGEQYF
J gene: TRBJ2-7
V gene: TRBV7-9

CDR3 protein: CASSQGNRGDSNQPQHF
J gene: TRBJ1-5
V gene: TRBV4-1

CDR3 protein: CSASLGNTIYF
J gene: TRBJ1-3
V gene: TRBV20-1

CDR3 protein: CASSIGTGRGPLFF
J gene: TRBJ2-2
V gene: TRBV19

CDR3 protein: CASSWSANTGELFF
J gene: TRBJ2-2
V gene: TRBV7-9

CDR3 protein: CASSLSRDRVGTGELFF
J gene: TRBJ2-2
V gene: TRBV5-1

CDR3 protein: CASSSTSGSSYNEQFF
J gene: TRBJ2-1
V gene: TRBV11-2

CDR3 protein: CASSEGKGTSGSRGTDTQYF
J gene: TRBJ2-3
V gene: TRBV9

CDR3 protein: CASRLAGGVSNEQFF
J gene: TRBJ2-1
V gene: TRBV28

CDR3 protein: CSGGENEQFF
J gene: TRBJ2-1
V gene: TRBV29-1

CDR3 protein: CASSELEGHYGYTF
J gene: TRBJ1-2
V gene: TRBV6-1

CDR3 protein: CASGKLAGTYEQYF
J gene: TRBJ2-7
V gene: TRBV28

CDR3 protein: CASSRSGPGGGTEAFF
J gene: TRBJ1-1
V gene: TRBV28

CDR3 protein: CASRYGTASYEQYF
J gene: TRBJ2-7
V gene: TRBV11-2

CDR3 protein: CSVERQGDREKLFF
J gene: TRBJ1-4
V gene: TRBV29-1

CDR3 protein: CASRGERKQYF
J gene: TRBJ2-5
V gene: TRBV7-9

CDR3 protein: CASSQGLAVYEQYF
J gene: TRBJ2-7
V gene: TRBV4-1

CDR3 protein: CASSRDTWTNEKLFF
J gene: TRBJ1-4
V gene: TRBV7-2

CDR3 protein: CASSRGQLLWDEQFF
J gene: TRBJ2-1
V gene: TRBV6-5

CDR3 protein: CSAYRGQGTEAFF
J gene: TRBJ1-1
V gene: TRBV29-1

CDR3 protein: CASSGWSTDTQYF
J gene: TRBJ2-3
V gene: TRBV27

CDR3 protein: CAWSAGTGSTGELFF
J gene: TRBJ2-2
V gene: TRBV30

CDR3 protein: CASSLDQGLTSGANVLTF
J gene: TRBJ2-6
V gene: TRBV5-4

CDR3 protein: CARSLAGDREPEAFF
J gene: TRBJ1-1
V gene: TRBV5-3

CDR3 protein: CASSSEADTQYF
J gene: TRBJ2-3
V gene: TRBV7-9

CDR3 protein: CSVDGTGTVEQYF
J gene: TRBJ2-7
V gene: TRBV29-1

CDR3 protein: CASKQQGREQYF
J gene: TRBJ2-7
V gene: TRBV28

CDR3 protein: CASSAEASGYTF
J gene: TRBJ1-2
V gene: TRBV11-1

CDR3 protein: CASSLIRTIYTGELFF
J gene: TRBJ2-2
V gene: TRBV7-9

CDR3 protein: CASLHQRSTDTQYF
J gene: TRBJ2-3
V gene: TRBV2

CDR3 protein: CASSQDGQGAGDTQYF
J gene: TRBJ2-3
V gene: TRBV4-2

CDR3 protein: CASSPTSVSSYEQYF
J gene: TRBJ2-7
V gene: TRBV4-2

CDR3 protein: CAISGGSQGVINEQFF
J gene: TRBJ2-1
V gene: TRBV10-3

CDR3 protein: CASSSGLAAVVQYF
J gene: TRBJ2-7
V gene: TRBV27

CDR3 protein: CASSLASRRTDTQYF
J gene: TRBJ2-3
V gene: TRBV11-2

CDR3 protein: CASSAPGTDRDGIYF
J gene: TRBJ1-3
V gene: TRBV21-1

CDR3 protein: CASSPPGWTPSYEQYF
J gene: TRBJ2-7
V gene: TRBV18